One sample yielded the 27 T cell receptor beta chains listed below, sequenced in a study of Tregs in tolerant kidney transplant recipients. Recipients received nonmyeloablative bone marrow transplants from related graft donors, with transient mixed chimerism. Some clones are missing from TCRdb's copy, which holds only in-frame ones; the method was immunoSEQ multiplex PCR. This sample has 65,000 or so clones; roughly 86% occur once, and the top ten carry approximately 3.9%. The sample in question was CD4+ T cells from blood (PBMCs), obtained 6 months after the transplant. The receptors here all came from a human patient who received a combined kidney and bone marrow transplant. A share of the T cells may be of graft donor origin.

The CDR3 bases are TGTGCCAGTACATGGTCACAGGGGATGGACACTGAAGCTTTCTTT. Translation gives CASTWSQGMDTEAFF. This rearrangement joins TRBV19 to TRBJ1-1; 7 bases match TRBD1. The V gene's germline CDR1 is LNHDA and CDR2 SQIVND (reference sequence). The CDR3 sequence is 15 residues long. V shed 7 bases and J 3 bases; nucleotides not matched to a gene: 11.

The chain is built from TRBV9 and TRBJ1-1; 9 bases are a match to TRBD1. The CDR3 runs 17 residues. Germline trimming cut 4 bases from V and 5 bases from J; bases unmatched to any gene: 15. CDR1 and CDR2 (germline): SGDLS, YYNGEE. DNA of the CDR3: TGTGCCAGCAGCTCCCGTCCTGCCGGGACAGGGCGGACTGAAGCTTTCTTT. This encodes CASSSRPAGTGRTEAFF.

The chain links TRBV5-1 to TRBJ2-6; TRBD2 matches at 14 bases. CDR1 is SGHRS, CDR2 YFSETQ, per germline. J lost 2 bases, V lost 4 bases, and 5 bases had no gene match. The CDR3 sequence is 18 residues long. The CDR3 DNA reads TGCGCCAGCAGCCGACTGGGACTAGCGGGAGCTGGGGCCAACGTCCTGACTTTC. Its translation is CASSRLGLAGAGANVLTF. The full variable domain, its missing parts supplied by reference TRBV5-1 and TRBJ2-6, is KAGVTQTPRYLIKTRGQQVTLSCSPISGHRSVSWYQQTPGQGLQFLFEYFSETQRNKGNFPGRFSGRQFSNSRSEMNVSTLELGDSALYLCASSRLGLAGAGANVLTFGAGSRLTVL.

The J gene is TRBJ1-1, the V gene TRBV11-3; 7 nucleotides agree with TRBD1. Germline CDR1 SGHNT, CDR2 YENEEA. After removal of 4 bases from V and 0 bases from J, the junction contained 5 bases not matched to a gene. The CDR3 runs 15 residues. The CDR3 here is CASSSGQSMNTEAFF. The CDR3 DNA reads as TGTGCCAGCAGCTCGGGACAGTCAATGAACACTGAAGCTTTCTTT.

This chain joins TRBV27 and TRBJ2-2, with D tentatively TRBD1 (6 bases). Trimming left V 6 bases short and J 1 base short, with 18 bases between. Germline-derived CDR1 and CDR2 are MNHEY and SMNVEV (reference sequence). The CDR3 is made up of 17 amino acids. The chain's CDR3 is CASRRLQGWGNTGELFF. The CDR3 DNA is TGTGCCAGCAGGAGATTACAGGGATGGGGGAACACCGGGGAGCTGTTTTTT.

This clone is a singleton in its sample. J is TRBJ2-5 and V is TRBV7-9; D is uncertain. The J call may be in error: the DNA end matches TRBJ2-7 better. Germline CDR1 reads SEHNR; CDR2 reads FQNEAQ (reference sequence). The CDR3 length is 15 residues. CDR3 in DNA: TGTGCCAGCAGCTCACAATTTCGAGCTAGAACCGAGCAGTACTTC. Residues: CASSSQFRARTEQYF.

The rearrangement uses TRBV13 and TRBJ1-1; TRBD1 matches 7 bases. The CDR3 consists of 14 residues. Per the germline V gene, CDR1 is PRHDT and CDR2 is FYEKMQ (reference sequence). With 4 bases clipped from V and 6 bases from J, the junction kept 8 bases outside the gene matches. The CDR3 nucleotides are TGTGCCAGCAGCTCAGCTCGCAGGGGGTCTGAAGCTTTCTTT. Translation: CASSSARRGSEAFF.

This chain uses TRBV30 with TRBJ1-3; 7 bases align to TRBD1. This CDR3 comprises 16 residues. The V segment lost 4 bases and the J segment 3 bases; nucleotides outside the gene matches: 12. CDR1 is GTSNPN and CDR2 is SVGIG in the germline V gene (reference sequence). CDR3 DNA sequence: TGTGCCTGGAAGAGGGACAGCTTCGTCTTTGGAAACACCATATATTTT. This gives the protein CAWKRDSFVFGNTIYF.

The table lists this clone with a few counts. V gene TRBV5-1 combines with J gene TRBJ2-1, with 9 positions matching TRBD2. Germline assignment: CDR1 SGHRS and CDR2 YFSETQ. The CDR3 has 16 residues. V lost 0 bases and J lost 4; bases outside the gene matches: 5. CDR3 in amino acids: CASSLGQLAGYNEQFF. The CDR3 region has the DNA TGCGCCAGCAGCTTGGGGCAGCTAGCGGGATACAATGAGCAGTTCTTC.

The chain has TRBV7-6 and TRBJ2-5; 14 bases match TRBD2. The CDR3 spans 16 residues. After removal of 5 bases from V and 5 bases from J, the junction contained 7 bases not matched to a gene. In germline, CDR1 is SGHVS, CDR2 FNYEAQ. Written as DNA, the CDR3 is TGTGCCAGCAGCCCGACTAGCGGGGGGGCAGGGGAGACCCAGTACTTC. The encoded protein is CASSPTSGGAGETQYF.

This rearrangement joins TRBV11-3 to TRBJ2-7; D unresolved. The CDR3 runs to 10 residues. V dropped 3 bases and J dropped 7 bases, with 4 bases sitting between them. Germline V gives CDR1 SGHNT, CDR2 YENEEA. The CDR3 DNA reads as TGTGCCAGCAGCTTCGGGGAGCAGTACTTC. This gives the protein CASSFGEQYF.

The CDR3 nucleotides are TGTGCCAGCAGTTACGGCCCCGACAGGGGTGAAGCTTTCTTT. Its translation: CASSYGPDRGEAFF. V gene TRBV6-6 combines with J gene TRBJ1-1; 8 nucleotides agree with TRBD1. V trimming: 2 bases; J trimming: 7 bases; junction bases outside the gene matches: 6. The CDR3 runs 14 residues. Germline V lookup: CDR1 MNHNY, CDR2 SVGAGI (reference sequence).

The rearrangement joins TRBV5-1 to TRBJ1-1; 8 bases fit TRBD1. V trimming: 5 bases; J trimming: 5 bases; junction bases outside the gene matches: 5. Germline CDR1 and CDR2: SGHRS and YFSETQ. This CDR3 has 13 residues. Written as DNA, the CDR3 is TGCGCCAGCAGTGGACAGGGATGGACTGAAGCTTTCTTT. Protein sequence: CASSGQGWTEAFF.

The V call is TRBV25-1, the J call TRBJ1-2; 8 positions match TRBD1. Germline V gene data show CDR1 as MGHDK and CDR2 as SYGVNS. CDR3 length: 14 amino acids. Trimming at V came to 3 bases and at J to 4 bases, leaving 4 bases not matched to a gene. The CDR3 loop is CASSDRGPVYGYTF. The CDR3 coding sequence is TGTGCCAGCAGTGACAGGGGGCCGGTCTATGGCTACACCTTC.

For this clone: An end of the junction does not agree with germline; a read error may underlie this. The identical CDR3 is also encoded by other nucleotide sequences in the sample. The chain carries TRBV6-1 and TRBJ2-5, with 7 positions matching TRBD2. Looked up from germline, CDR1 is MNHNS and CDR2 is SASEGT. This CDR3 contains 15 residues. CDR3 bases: TGTGCCAGCAGTGAGGGGCTAGCGGACCAGGAGACCCAGTACTTC. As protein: CASSEGLADQETQYF.

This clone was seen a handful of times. CDR3 amino acids: CASSSWAGGYNEQFF. DNA for the CDR3: TGTGCCAGCAGTTCCTGGGCGGGGGGCTACAATGAGCAGTTCTTC. The chain combines TRBV28 with TRBJ2-1; 8 bases are shared with TRBD2. CDR3 length: 15 residues. Trimming at V came to 4 bases and at J to 3 bases, leaving 5 bases not matched to a gene. Germline CDR1 and CDR2: MDHEN and SYDVKM.

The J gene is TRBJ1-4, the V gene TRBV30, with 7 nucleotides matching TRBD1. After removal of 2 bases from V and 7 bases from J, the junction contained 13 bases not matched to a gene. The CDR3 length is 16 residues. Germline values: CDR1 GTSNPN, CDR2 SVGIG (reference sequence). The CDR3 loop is CAWSLRGTSGREKLFF. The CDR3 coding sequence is TGTGCCTGGAGTCTCAGGGGGACATCGGGGCGTGAAAAACTGTTTTTT. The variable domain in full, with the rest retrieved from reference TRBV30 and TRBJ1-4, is SQTIHQWPATLVQPVGSPLSLECTVEGTSNPNLYWYRQAAGRGLQLLFYSVGIGQISSEVPQNLSASRPQDRQFILSSKKLLLSDSGFYLCAWSLRGTSGREKLFFGSGTQLSVL.

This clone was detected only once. CDR3: CASSGLGGIQPQHF. The CDR3 coding sequence is TGTGCCAGCAGTGGATTAGGGGGCATTCAGCCCCAGCATTTT. This sequence joins TRBV6-1 and TRBJ1-5; 7 bases match TRBD1. The CDR3 is made up of 14 amino acids. The trim removed 4 bases at V and 6 bases at J, leaving 6 bases unmatched. CDR1 is MNHNS and CDR2 is SASEGT in the germline V gene.

As DNA, the CDR3 is TGCGCCAGCAGTCAATCTCCCAGGTGCGAGCAGTACTTC. It yields the protein CASSQSPRCEQYF. J is TRBJ2-7 and V is TRBV23-1; D is ambiguous. TRBV23-1 is labeled an ORF, and its function is uncertain. CDR3 length: 13 residues. The ends were cut back, 0 bases at V and 6 bases at J, with 9 bases in the middle.

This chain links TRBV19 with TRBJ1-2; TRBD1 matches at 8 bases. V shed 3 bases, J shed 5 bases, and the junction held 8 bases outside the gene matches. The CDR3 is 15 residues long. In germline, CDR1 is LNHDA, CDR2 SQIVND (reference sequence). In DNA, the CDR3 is TGTGCCAGTAGTATCGGGGACAGGCAACCTTATGGCTACACCTTC. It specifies CASSIGDRQPYGYTF.

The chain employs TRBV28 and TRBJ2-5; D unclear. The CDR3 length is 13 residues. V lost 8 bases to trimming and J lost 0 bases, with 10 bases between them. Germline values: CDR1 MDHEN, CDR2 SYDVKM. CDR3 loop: CASWASHQETQYF. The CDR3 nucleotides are TGTGCCAGCTGGGCGAGCCACCAAGAGACCCAGTACTTC. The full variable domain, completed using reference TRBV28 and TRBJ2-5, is DVKVTQSSRYLVKRTGEKVFLECVQDMDHENMFWYRQDPGLGLRLIYFSYDVKMKEKGDIPEGYSVSREKKERFSLILESASTNQTSMYLCASWASHQETQYFGPGTRLLVL.

CDR3 sequence reads: CAISDMTDSNQPQHF. The CDR3 DNA reads TGTGCCATCAGTGATATGACTGATAGCAATCAGCCCCAGCATTTT. J is TRBJ1-5 and V is TRBV10-3; D is unclear. The CDR3 contains 15 residues. The V end lost 3 bases, the J end lost 0 bases, and 9 bases lay between the germline ends. Looked up from germline, CDR1 is ENHRY and CDR2 is SYGVKD.

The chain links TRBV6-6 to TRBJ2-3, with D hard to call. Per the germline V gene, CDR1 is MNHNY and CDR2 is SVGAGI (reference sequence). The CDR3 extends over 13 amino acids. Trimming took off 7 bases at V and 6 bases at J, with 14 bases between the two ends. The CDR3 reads CASTYLSKDTQYF. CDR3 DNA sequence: TGTGCCAGCACCTACCTCTCAAAGGATACGCAGTATTTT.

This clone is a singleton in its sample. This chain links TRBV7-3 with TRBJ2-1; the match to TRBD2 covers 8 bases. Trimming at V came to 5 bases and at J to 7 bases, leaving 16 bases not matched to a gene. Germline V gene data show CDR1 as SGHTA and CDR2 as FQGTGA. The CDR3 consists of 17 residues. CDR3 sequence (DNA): TGTGCCAGCAGCCCGGGGGGTTCCGGGAGGGCCTGGAATGAGCAGTTCTTC. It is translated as CASSPGGSGRAWNEQFF.

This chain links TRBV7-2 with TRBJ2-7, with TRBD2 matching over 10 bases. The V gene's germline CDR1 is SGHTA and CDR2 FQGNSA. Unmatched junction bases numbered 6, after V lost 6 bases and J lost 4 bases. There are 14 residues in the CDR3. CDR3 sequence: CASRVTSGTYEQYF. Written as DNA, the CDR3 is TGTGCCAGCAGAGTTACTAGCGGGACGTACGAGCAGTACTTC.

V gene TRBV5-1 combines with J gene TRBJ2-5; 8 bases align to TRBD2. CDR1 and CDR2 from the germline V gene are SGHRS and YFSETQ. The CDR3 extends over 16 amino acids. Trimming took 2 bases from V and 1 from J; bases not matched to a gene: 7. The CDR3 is CASSFTAGALQETQYF. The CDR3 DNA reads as TGCGCCAGCAGCTTTACAGCGGGGGCCCTCCAAGAGACCCAGTACTTC.

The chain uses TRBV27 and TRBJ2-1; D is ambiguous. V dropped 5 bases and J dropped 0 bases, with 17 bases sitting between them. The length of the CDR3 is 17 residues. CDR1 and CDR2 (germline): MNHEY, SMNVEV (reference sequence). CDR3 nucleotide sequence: TGTGCCAGCAGTCCCCTCCCGCCCACCAGCTCCTACAATGAGCAGTTCTTC. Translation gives CASSPLPPTSSYNEQFF.